The sequence of this T cell receptor (beta chain) was determined in a study of glioma-infiltrating T cells. Study results and caveats: Tissue and blood shared very few CDR3 sequences. Non-neoplastic patients had below-expected tissue-blood divergence, while all gliomas exceeded expectation.

This clonotype was found a few times. Its antigen is as yet unknown. The iRepertoire nested amplicon-rescue multiplex PCR amplified TCR alpha and beta CDR3s from RNA. Input was about 100-450 ng of tissue mRNA or PBMC total RNA. MiXCR, run by TCRdb on the multiplex PCR reads, gives a single entry per CDR3 protein. The sample consists of fewer than 110,000 distinct CDR3 sequences, about 30% of them appearing once. This TCR was sampled from a human donor with low-grade glioma or glioblastoma, undergoing nonglioma brain surgery, or in good health (not recorded which). Sequencing used glioma tissue, nonneoplastic brain tissue, or PBMCs (not recorded which).

Here the CDR3 reads CASSITGNTGELFF. DNA of the CDR3: TGTGCCAGTAGTATAACAGGGAACACCGGGGAGCTGTTTTTT. This chain joins TRBV19 and TRBJ2-2; possibly TRBD1 for D (5 bases). CDR1 is LNHDA and CDR2 is SQIVND in the germline V gene (reference sequence). The CDR3 consists of 14 residues. V was trimmed by 2 bases and J by 1 base, leaving 5 bases between them.